A selection of T cell receptor beta chains follows, all from one sample in a study of beta chain features in type 1 diabetes. Clones were sequenced by immunoSEQ multiplex PCR, and TCRdb holds only the in-frame ones, with some missing. In the table there are roughly 370,000 clones, more than 11% of which are singletons. The material sequenced was naive CD4+ T cells from blood. These receptors all come from a man aged 25-45 years in good health. Each CDR3 is given with its conserved first and last residue. D genes are given only for firm matches. Where a row states a size, it is once, few, many or the class of an expanded clone; other rows omit it.

J gene | CDR3 length | clone size | V gene | D gene | CDR3 protein
TRBJ1-3 | 13 | . | TRBV29-1 | . | CSVELGSGNTIYF
TRBJ2-5 | 15 | . | TRBV29-1 | . | CSVEGGNRDQETQYF
TRBJ2-7 | 16 | few | TRBV10-3 | TRBD2 | CAISESGTSGDYEQYF
TRBJ2-1 | 13 | . | TRBV27 | . | CASSFRQVNEQFF
TRBJ2-7 | 13 | . | TRBV5-6 | TRBD2 | CASSPGLAVEQYF
TRBJ2-5 | 11 | . | TRBV29-1 | TRBD2 | CSSGVQETQYF
TRBJ1-1 | 17 | few | TRBV4-3 | . | CASSQGVRLGMNTEAFF
TRBJ2-3 | 15 | few | TRBV5-1 | . | CASSSLGEPTDTQYF
TRBJ2-5 | 13 | few | TRBV2 | TRBD1 | CASSASRGKTQYF
TRBJ2-1 | 16 | few | TRBV6-6 | TRBD2 | CASSYLKAGGYNEQFF
TRBJ2-2 | 14 | . | TRBV9 | . | CASSVGVGTGELFF
TRBJ2-6 | 14 | few | TRBV27 | . | CASSPLSGANVLTF
TRBJ2-1 | 14 | . | TRBV7-2 | TRBD1 | CASSRDRLYNEQFF
TRBJ2-5 | 13 | few | TRBV29-1 | TRBD1 | CSVDPTGLETQYF
TRBJ2-3 | 14 | few | TRBV29-1 | TRBD1 | CSVDGRGQTDTQYF
TRBJ1-1 | 11 | . | TRBV20-1 | TRBD1 | CSARQGAEAFF
TRBJ2-3 | 13 | few | TRBV9 | TRBD2 | CASSAGTRDTQYF
TRBJ1-2 | 14 | few | TRBV7-2 | . | CASSLVLTADGYTF
TRBJ2-3 | 15 | few | TRBV4-3 | . | CASSLEGASTDTQYF
TRBJ2-2 | 15 | . | TRBV2 | . | CASSDARSNTGELFF